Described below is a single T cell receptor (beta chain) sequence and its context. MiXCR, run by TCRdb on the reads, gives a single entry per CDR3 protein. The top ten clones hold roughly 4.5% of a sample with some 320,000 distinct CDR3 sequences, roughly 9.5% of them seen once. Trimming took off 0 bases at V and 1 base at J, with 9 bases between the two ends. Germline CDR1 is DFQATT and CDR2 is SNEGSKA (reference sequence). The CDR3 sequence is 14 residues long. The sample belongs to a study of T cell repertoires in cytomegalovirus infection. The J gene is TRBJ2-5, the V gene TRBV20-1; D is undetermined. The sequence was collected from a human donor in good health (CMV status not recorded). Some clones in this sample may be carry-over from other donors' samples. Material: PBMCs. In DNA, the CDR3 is TGCAGTGCTAGAGATACGAGCCGCCAAGAGACCCAGTACTTC. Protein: CSARDTSRQETQYF.